The present TCR beta chain was sequenced within a study of T cell repertoires in cytomegalovirus infection. The table lists this clonotype with many counts. TCRdb re-derived calls from the reads in MiXCR, one entry per CDR3 protein. Found here are about 300,000 distinct CDR3 sequences, about 8.8% of them singletons; the top ten hold over 2.5%. The trim removed 6 bases at V and 3 bases at J, leaving 5 bases unmatched. The CDR3 length is 14 residues. Germline V gene data show CDR1 as WSHSY and CDR2 as SAAADI. This sequence originates from a human donor in good health (CMV status not recorded). Some clones in this sample may be carry-over from other donors' samples. Material: PBMCs. V and J are TRBV10-2 and TRBJ1-1, with TRBD1 identical over 9 bases. The CDR3 region has the DNA TGCGCCAGCAGGAGAACAGGGGGCGACACTGAAGCTTTCTTT. Its translation: CASRRTGGDTEAFF.